This T cell receptor (beta chain) was sequenced for a study of CD8+CD57+ T cells in acquired aplastic anemia. For the study at large: The average for DNA from sorted CD4+ and CD8+ cells was roughly 3 ug. About 10 million reads were obtained on average for healthy donor CD4+ cells. Findings and caveats of the study: Patients and controls shared under 35 CD8+ CDR3 sequences, highly expressed in patients.

Template material for TCR beta VDJ and CDR3 profiling consisted of genomic DNA. MiXCR, run by TCRdb on the reads, gives a single entry per CDR3 protein. The table shows about 160,000 distinct CDR3 sequences, with around 45% occurring only once. This clonotype has at least ten counts. Its antigen is undetermined. The receptor was derived from a human donor in good health. Specimen: sorted CD4+, CD8+, or CD8+CD57+ T cells (not recorded which) from PBMCs.

The CDR3: CASSSYQDRAAEAFF. CDR3 DNA: TGTGCCAGCAGCTCTTATCAGGACAGGGCCGCTGAAGCTTTCTTT. The gene calls are TRBV7-9 and TRBJ1-1, with 8 positions matching TRBD1. In germline, CDR1 is SEHNR, CDR2 FQNEAQ (reference sequence). The CDR3 has 15 residues. V shed 4 bases and J 6 bases; nucleotides not matched to a gene: 10.